These 14 T cell receptor beta chains originate from one sample sequenced in a study of T cells in Graves' hyperthyroidism and ophthalmopathy. There were TCR beta CDR3 regions amplified from RNA transcripts. A set of HTBI primers served as the primers for a first-round RT-PCR of the TCR CDR3. TCRdb itself ran the multiplex PCR reads through MiXCR, one entry per CDR3 protein. The sample carries around 480,000 distinct CDR3 sequences, roughly an eighth recorded once. The sequencing input was blood. The source of these receptors is a woman aged 18-29 years with Graves' hyperthyroidism.

The table lists this clonotype with many counts. The gene calls are TRBV2 and TRBJ2-1; tentative D call: TRBD2 (6 bases). V gave up 6 bases and J gave up 3 bases, with 6 bases separating them. CDR3 length: 12 amino acids. Germline CDR1 is SNHLY and CDR2 is FYNNEI. The CDR3, as DNA: TGTGCCAGCAGGGGACTCTACAATGAGCAGTTCTTC. Translating gives CASRGLYNEQFF.

This clonotype was seen at least ten times. The genes are TRBV2 and TRBJ2-2, with 9 bases lining up with TRBD2. Trimming took 5 bases from V and 7 from J; bases not matched to a gene: 8. CDR1 and CDR2 from the germline V gene are SNHLY and FYNNEI. The CDR3 sequence is 15 residues long. The CDR3 spells CASSPQAGGFGELFF. CDR3 DNA: TGTGCCAGCAGTCCTCAAGCGGGAGGATTCGGGGAGCTGTTTTTT.

This clonotype was counted many times. The chain links TRBV13 to TRBJ1-6; D might be TRBD1 (6 bases). Trimming removed 4 bases at V and 7 bases at J, with 17 bases between. This CDR3 is 16 amino acids long. Germline CDR1 PRHDT, CDR2 FYEKMQ (reference sequence). The CDR3 DNA reads as TGTGCCAGCAGCTCCGATGGGGGACACGTCAATTCACCCCTCCACTTT. Encoded protein: CASSSDGGHVNSPLHF. The variable domain in full, completed from reference TRBV13 and TRBJ1-6, reads AAGVIQSPRHLIKEKRETATLKCYPIPRHDTVYWYQQGPGQDPQFLISFYEKMQSDKGSIPDRFSAQQFSDYHSELNMSSLELGDSALYFCASSSDGGHVNSPLHFGNGTRLTVT.

The DNA for the CDR3 is TGTGCCAGCGGCGGAGGGGGACAATCGAATCAGCCCCAGCATTTT. It yields the protein CASGGGGQSNQPQHF. The chain recombines TRBV6-1 with TRBJ1-5; maybe TRBD1 (6 bases). Germline loops: CDR1 MNHNS, CDR2 SASEGT. V lost 8 bases and J lost 4, with 18 bases in between. The CDR3 is 15 residues long.

This clonotype was seen many times. V is TRBV19 and J is TRBJ2-2; TRBD1 might be the D (6 bases). V was cut by 8 bases and J by 5 bases, with 15 bases left in between. This CDR3 has 14 residues. The germline V gene encodes CDR1 LNHDA and CDR2 SQIVND (reference sequence). The CDR3 spells CASGADRGTGELFF. The DNA of the CDR3 is TGTGCCAGTGGAGCGGACAGAGGGACCGGGGAGCTGTTTTTT.

This clonotype was seen at least ten times. V usage is TRBV5-1 and J usage is TRBJ2-1; D perhaps matches TRBD2 (6 bases). Per germline, CDR1 SGHRS and CDR2 YFSETQ. V was cut by 0 bases and J by 7 bases, with 14 bases left in between. The CDR3 contains 15 residues. The CDR3 DNA sequence: TGCGCCAGCAGCTTGGCACGGGAGTCCAGGAATGAGCAGTTCTTC. As protein: CASSLARESRNEQFF.

This clonotype was recorded a few times. The V gene is TRBV30, the J gene TRBJ1-2, with 9 bases matching TRBD1. The germline CDR1 and CDR2 sequences are GTSNPN and SVGIG (reference sequence). This CDR3 region has 16 residues. With 2 bases clipped from V and 6 bases from J, the junction kept 13 bases outside the gene matches. CDR3 sequence (DNA): TGTGCCTGGAGTCCGGGACAGGGCATAGCCCTAAATGGCTACACCTTC. It codes for CAWSPGQGIALNGYTF.

This clonotype has a count of ten or more. This chain connects TRBV2 to TRBJ1-3; unclear D gene. In germline, CDR1 is SNHLY, CDR2 FYNNEI. The CDR3 has 15 residues. The ends were cut back, 1 base at V and 1 base at J, with 8 bases in the middle. For the CDR3, the DNA is TGTGCCAGCAGTGAAGGAGGCCTTTCTGGAAACACCATATATTTT. This encodes CASSEGGLSGNTIYF.

This clonotype was counted ten times or more. The V call is TRBV7-9, the J call TRBJ1-5, with D uncertain. The V gene's germline CDR1 is SEHNR and CDR2 FQNEAQ (reference sequence). Between the trimmed V and J ends, which lost 4 bases and 3 bases, there was a span of 10 bases. This CDR3 contains 14 residues. For the CDR3, the DNA is TGTGCCAGCAGCTACCGAGGTCCCAATCAGCCCCAGCATTTT. Its protein is CASSYRGPNQPQHF.

This clonotype was seen at least ten times. The gene calls are TRBV18 and TRBJ2-3; D is possibly TRBD2 (6 bases). The CDR3 runs 14 residues. CDR1 and CDR2 (germline): KGHSH, LQKENI. V was trimmed by 3 bases and J by 1 base, leaving 8 bases between them. CDR3 nucleotide sequence: TGTGCCAGCTCACCGGGCGGGGGCACAGATACGCAGTATTTT. Its protein product is CASSPGGGTDTQYF.

The chain has TRBV5-1 and TRBJ2-7; 10 bases fit TRBD1. The CDR3 length is 13 residues. Unmatched junction bases numbered 3, after V lost 3 bases and J lost 6 bases. Germline lookup yields CDR1 SGHRS and CDR2 YFSETQ. The CDR3 sequence: CASSSRDRGEQYF. The DNA for the CDR3 is TGCGCCAGCAGCTCCCGGGACAGGGGCGAGCAGTACTTC.

There are many counts of this clonotype. The chain employs TRBV11-2 and TRBJ1-2; TRBD1 might be the D (6 bases). The CDR3 sequence is 13 residues long. Germline CDR1 reads SGHAT; CDR2 reads FQNNGV. V gave up 4 bases and J gave up 6 bases, with 12 bases separating them. CDR3: CASSSLTGDGYTF. DNA of the CDR3: TGTGCCAGCAGCTCTCTGACAGGCGATGGCTACACCTTC.

V gene TRBV2 combines with J gene TRBJ1-1, with 7 bases identical to TRBD1. This CDR3 has 13 amino acids. Germline loops: CDR1 SNHLY, CDR2 FYNNEI. CDR3 residues: CARTDRWNTEAFF. The CDR3 nucleotides read TGTGCGAGGACGGACAGGTGGAACACTGAAGCTTTCTTT.

A remark on this clonotype: This may stem from a read error, because a much larger clone lies one nucleotide away. The chain has TRBV10-3 and TRBJ2-3; D uncertain. The CDR3 length is 14 residues. The V gene's germline CDR1 is ENHRY and CDR2 SYGVKD. The CDR3 nucleotides read TGTGCCACCAGTGAGTCGACCGGCACAGATACGCAGTATTTT. Translated: CATSESTGTDTQYF.